Following are 25 T cell receptor beta chains from one sample sequenced in a study of T cell responses to AZD1222 COVID-19 vaccine. Profiling relied on immunoSEQ multiplex PCR, and the TCRdb table lists in-frame clones only, not all of them. Seen here are just over 90,000 clones, roughly nine tenths observed once, and the top ten hold over 2%. The starting material was peripheral blood, obtained 28 days after the second AZD1222 dose. All receptors derive from an adult who received the AZD1222 COVID-19 vaccine.

This chain connects TRBV19 to TRBJ1-2, with 9 bases that match TRBD1. Germline CDR1 LNHDA, CDR2 SQIVND (reference sequence). V lost 10 bases, J lost 4 bases, and 13 bases stayed unmatched. This CDR3 spans 15 amino acids. Here the CDR3 reads CATSDRGSGGYGYTF. The DNA for the CDR3 is TGTGCCACATCGGACAGGGGCTCAGGGGGCTATGGCTACACCTTC.

V and J are TRBV6-6 and TRBJ1-3; no firm D call. V was clipped by 7 bases and J by 7 bases, with 11 bases between them. CDR1 MNHNY and CDR2 SVGAGI come from the germline V gene (reference sequence). The CDR3 is made up of 12 amino acids. DNA of the CDR3: TGTGCCAGCAACCATTATCCGAACACCATATATTTT. Protein sequence: CASNHYPNTIYF.

V and J are TRBV6-5 and TRBJ2-7; D unclear. CDR3 length: 16 amino acids. Deletions cut 4 bases from V and 7 bases from J, with 23 bases between. CDR1 and CDR2 from the germline V gene are MNHEY and SVGAGI. As DNA, the CDR3 is TGTGCCAGCAGTTCCCCTTGGACGGCAACCCCAAGGGAGCAGTACTTC. Translating it yields CASSSPWTATPREQYF.

The chain links TRBV2 to TRBJ1-1, with D unclear. Germline V lookup: CDR1 SNHLY, CDR2 FYNNEI. This CDR3 comprises 14 residues. V gave up 9 bases and J gave up 0 bases, with 14 bases separating them. For the CDR3, the DNA is TGTGCCAGTCGTTCGGCAGGTGTGAACACTGAAGCTTTCTTT. It codes for CASRSAGVNTEAFF.

This rearrangement joins TRBV19 to TRBJ2-3; TRBD2 agrees at 7 bases. Trimming took 6 bases from V and 0 from J; bases not matched to a gene: 9. CDR3 length: 16 amino acids. Germline V gene data show CDR1 as LNHDA and CDR2 as SQIVND (reference sequence). CDR3 sequence: CASSPRLAGSTDTQYF. The CDR3 coding sequence is TGTGCCAGTAGCCCTAGGTTAGCGGGTAGCACAGATACGCAGTATTTT.

The chain links TRBV19 to TRBJ1-5; 7 positions match TRBD1. With 6 bases clipped from V and 3 bases from J, the junction kept 8 bases outside the gene matches. The CDR3 has 15 residues. Germline V gene data show CDR1 as LNHDA and CDR2 as SQIVND (reference sequence). CDR3: CASRTRQGFNQPQHF. The CDR3 coding sequence is TGTGCCAGTAGAACCAGACAGGGATTCAATCAGCCCCAGCATTTT. The variable domain in full, completed from reference TRBV19 and TRBJ1-5, reads DGGITQSPKYLFRKEGQNVTLSCEQNLNHDAMYWYRQDPGQGLRLIYYSQIVNDFQKGDIAEGYSVSREKKESFPLTVTSAQKNPTAFYLCASRTRQGFNQPQHFGDGTRLSIL.

The chain joins TRBV29-1 to TRBJ2-4; 8 nucleotides match TRBD1. Germline-derived CDR1 and CDR2 are SQVTM and ANQGSEA. CDR3 length: 14 residues. Trimming took 7 bases from V and 0 from J; bases not matched to a gene: 5. CDR3 amino acids: CSASTGVAKNIQYF. CDR3 DNA sequence: TGCAGCGCTTCGACAGGGGTAGCCAAAAACATTCAGTACTTC.

V and J are TRBV5-4 and TRBJ2-1; 7 bases are a match to TRBD2. This CDR3 contains 14 residues. Germline V gene lookup returns CDR1 SGHNT and CDR2 YYREEE (reference sequence). V lost 5 bases, J lost 7 bases, and 9 bases stayed unmatched. Here the CDR3 reads CASSTGEGRNEQFF. In DNA form, the CDR3 reads TGTGCCAGCAGTACGGGGGAGGGCCGTAATGAGCAGTTCTTC. Based on the CDR3 plus reference TRBV5-4 and TRBJ2-1, the full variable domain is ETGVTQSPTHLIKTRGQQVTLRCSSQSGHNTVSWYQQALGQGPQFIFQYYREEENGRGNFPPRFSGLQFPNYSSELNVNALELDDSALYLCASSTGEGRNEQFFGPGTRLTVL.

The chain links TRBV5-1 to TRBJ2-3; D unresolved. There are 14 residues in the CDR3. Deletions cut 0 bases from V and 4 bases from J, with 9 bases between. The germline V gene encodes CDR1 SGHRS and CDR2 YFSETQ. The CDR3 reads CASSLEWVADTQYF. In nucleotides, the CDR3 is TGCGCCAGCAGCTTGGAGTGGGTGGCAGATACGCAGTATTTT.

This rearrangement joins TRBV7-3 to TRBJ2-2; D gene unclear. The CDR3 spans 16 residues. Trimming cost V 0 bases and J 3 bases, with 11 bases left between them. Germline CDR1 SGHTA, CDR2 FQGTGA. The CDR3 DNA follows: TGTGCCAGCAGCTTAACGGGGATAAGGGACACCGGGGAGCTGTTTTTT. The encoded protein is CASSLTGIRDTGELFF.

This chain links TRBV9 with TRBJ2-7; TRBD1 agrees at 8 bases. CDR3 length: 16 residues. CDR1 and CDR2 (germline): SGDLS, YYNGEE. With 4 bases clipped from V and 4 bases from J, the junction kept 13 bases outside the gene matches. CDR3 bases: TGTGCCAGCAGCTCAAGCCCGACAGGGGAAGGGTACGAGCAGTACTTC. Translated: CASSSSPTGEGYEQYF.

The chain recombines TRBV18 with TRBJ2-7, with 11 positions matching TRBD1. This CDR3 is built from 16 residues. V was clipped by 4 bases and J by 3 bases; unmatched bases: 8. The germline V gene has CDR1 KGHSH and CDR2 LQKENI. The CDR3 DNA reads TGTGCCAGCTCACGGACGGAAGGGACAGGGGGCTACGAGCAGTACTTC. As protein: CASSRTEGTGGYEQYF.

The chain has TRBV19 and TRBJ2-6; D may be TRBD1 or TRBD2 (5 bases each). Per the germline V gene, CDR1 is LNHDA and CDR2 is SQIVND (reference sequence). The length of the CDR3 is 17 residues. V was cut by 6 bases and J by 6 bases, with 21 bases left in between. CDR3 amino acids: CASSYTGPSSQANVLTF. The CDR3 DNA sequence: TGTGCCAGTAGCTATACGGGACCGAGCTCTCAGGCCAACGTCCTGACTTTC.

CDR3 loop: CASSVGDGESVPLHF. The CDR3 DNA is TGTGCCAGCAGCGTAGGGGACGGAGAATCAGTCCCCCTCCACTTT. The chain uses TRBV9 and TRBJ1-6, with D possibly TRBD1 on 5 matching bases. Germline CDR1 is SGDLS and CDR2 is YYNGEE. This CDR3 is built from 15 residues. Trimming pared 0 bases from V and 13 bases from J, leaving 17 bases between.

The rearrangement links TRBV7-2 to TRBJ1-3, with unresolved D. CDR1 and CDR2 from the germline V gene are SGHTA and FQGNSA. The length of the CDR3 is 13 residues. The V end was cut by 3 bases, the J end by 0 bases, with 3 bases between. The CDR3 region is CASSFGSGNTIYF. The CDR3 nucleotides are TGTGCCAGCAGCTTTGGCTCTGGAAACACCATATATTTT.

This sequence joins TRBV30 and TRBJ1-5; D is perhaps TRBD1 (6 bases). Germline CDR1 GTSNPN, CDR2 SVGIG (reference sequence). Trimming stripped 2 bases from V and 0 bases from J, with 11 bases between. The CDR3 has 15 residues. DNA of the CDR3: TGTGCCTGGAGTCTCCGGGACATTAGCAATCAGCCCCAGCATTTT. It yields the protein CAWSLRDISNQPQHF.

The chain has TRBV19 and TRBJ1-2, with TRBD1 matching 7 bases. The CDR3 extends over 13 amino acids. In germline, CDR1 is LNHDA, CDR2 SQIVND (reference sequence). Losses at the gene ends were 3 bases for V and 4 bases for J; bases not matched to a gene: 2. CDR3 in amino acids: CASSIGTAYGYTF. The DNA of the CDR3 is TGTGCCAGTAGTATCGGGACAGCCTATGGCTACACCTTC.

The rearrangement uses TRBV7-9 and TRBJ2-7; 7 bases line up with TRBD1. The CDR3 spans 12 residues. From germline, CDR1 is SEHNR and CDR2 FQNEAQ (reference sequence). V lost 3 bases to trimming and J lost 5 bases; unmatched junction nucleotides: 1. The CDR3 bases are TGTGCCAGCAGCTTCGGACAGGACGAGCAGTACTTC. It encodes CASSFGQDEQYF.

The rearrangement joins TRBV2 to TRBJ1-5; 7 bases line up with TRBD1. Germline V gives CDR1 SNHLY, CDR2 FYNNEI. The CDR3 has 16 amino acids. With V trimmed by 7 bases and J by 2 bases, 11 bases remained unmatched. CDR3: CASTKTGLRGNQPQHF. The DNA of the CDR3 is TGTGCCAGCACTAAGACAGGGTTGAGGGGCAATCAGCCCCAGCATTTT.

The DNA of the CDR3 is TGTGCCAGCAGTTACGGAGTTTTCCAGCCCCAGCATTTT. Translation: CASSYGVFQPQHF. V and J are TRBV6-5 and TRBJ1-5; D call uncertain. The CDR3 covers 13 residues. Trimming left V 2 bases short and J 7 bases short, with 9 bases between. In germline, CDR1 is MNHEY, CDR2 SVGAGI.

V usage is TRBV3-1 (or the pseudogene TRBV3-2) and J usage is TRBJ2-1; possibly TRBD1 for D (6 bases). The CDR3 covers 12 residues. CDR1 LGHDT and CDR2 YNNKEL come from the germline V gene (reference sequence). V lost 5 bases, J lost 10 bases, and 12 bases lay in between. CDR3 DNA: TGTGCCAGCAGCGGGGGCGGTACGGAGCAGTTCTTC. It is translated as CASSGGGTEQFF.

V is TRBV7-5 and J is TRBJ1-4; TRBD1, the D gene given by the table, was not confirmed from the DNA. TRBV7-5 is an annotated pseudogene. This CDR3 is built from 17 residues. CDR3 loop: CARSSAGRGTTNEKLFF. CDR3 bases: TGTGCCAGAAGCTCCGCGGGCAGGGGGACAACTAATGAAAAACTGTTTTTT.

V usage is TRBV2 and J usage is TRBJ1-1, with 7 bases aligning to TRBD1. Trimming cost V 8 bases and J 1 base; bases outside gene matches: 1. Germline CDR1 is SNHLY and CDR2 is FYNNEI. The CDR3 has 12 residues. CDR3 protein: CASGTANTEAFF. CDR3 DNA sequence: TGTGCCAGCGGGACAGCGAACACTGAAGCTTTCTTT.

The CDR3 here is CASSLTGYTGELFF. Written as DNA, the CDR3 is TGTGCCAGCAGTCTCACAGGGTACACCGGGGAGCTGTTTTTT. The rearrangement links TRBV2 to TRBJ2-2; D is perhaps TRBD1 (6 bases). The V and J ends lost 5 bases and 3 bases respectively, with 10 bases between them. CDR3 length: 14 residues. Germline-derived CDR1 and CDR2 are SNHLY and FYNNEI. The full variable domain, in which reference TRBV2 and TRBJ2-2 provide the parts outside the CDR3, is EPEVTQTPSHQVTQMGQEVILRCVPISNHLYFYWYRQILGQKVEFLVSFYNNEISEKSEIFDDQFSVERPDGSNFTLKIRSTKLEDSAMYFCASSLTGYTGELFFGEGSRLTVL.

The chain links TRBV19 to TRBJ1-6; possibly TRBD1 for D (5 bases). This CDR3 has 15 amino acids. Trimming shortened V by 5 bases and J by 10 bases, and 18 bases separated the two germline ends. Germline assignment: CDR1 LNHDA and CDR2 SQIVND (reference sequence). The CDR3 loop reads CASSAVAQKGSPLHF. Here the CDR3 DNA reads TGTGCCAGTAGTGCTGTCGCCCAAAAGGGGTCACCCCTCCACTTT.